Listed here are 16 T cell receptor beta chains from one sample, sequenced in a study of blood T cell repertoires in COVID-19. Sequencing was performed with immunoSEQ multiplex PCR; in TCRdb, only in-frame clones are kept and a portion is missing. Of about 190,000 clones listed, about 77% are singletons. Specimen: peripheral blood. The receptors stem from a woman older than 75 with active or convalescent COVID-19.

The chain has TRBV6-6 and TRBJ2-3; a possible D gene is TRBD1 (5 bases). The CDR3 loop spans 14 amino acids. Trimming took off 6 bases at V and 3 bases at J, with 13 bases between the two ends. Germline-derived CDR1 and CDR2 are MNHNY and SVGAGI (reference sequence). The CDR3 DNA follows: TGTGCCAGCAGCAAGAGACAGTCAACAGATACGCAGTATTTT. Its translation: CASSKRQSTDTQYF.

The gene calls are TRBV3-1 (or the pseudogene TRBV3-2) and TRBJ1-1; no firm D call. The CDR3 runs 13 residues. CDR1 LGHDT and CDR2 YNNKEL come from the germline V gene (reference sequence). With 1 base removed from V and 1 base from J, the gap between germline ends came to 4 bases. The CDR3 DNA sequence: TGTGCCAGCAGCCAAGTAAAGAACACTGAAGCTTTCTTT. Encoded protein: CASSQVKNTEAFF.

The CDR3 region is CASSQRPRTGFDEQYF. Here the CDR3 DNA reads TGTGCCAGCAGCCAAAGGCCCCGGACAGGTTTTGACGAGCAGTACTTC. The rearrangement links TRBV3-1 (or the pseudogene TRBV3-2) to TRBJ2-7; 7 bases agree with TRBD1. Germline CDR1 LGHDT, CDR2 YNNKEL (reference sequence). The CDR3 loop spans 16 amino acids. The ends lost 2 bases at V and 5 bases at J; junction bases unmatched: 12.

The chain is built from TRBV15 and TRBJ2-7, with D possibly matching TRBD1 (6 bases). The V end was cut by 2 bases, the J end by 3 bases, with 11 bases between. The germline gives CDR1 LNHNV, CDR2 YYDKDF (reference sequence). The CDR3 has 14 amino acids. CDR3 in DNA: TGTGCCACCAGCAGACGGAACAGGGTCTACGAGCAGTACTTC. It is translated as CATSRRNRVYEQYF.

CDR3 DNA: TGTGCCAGCAACCCGACAGGCAATCAGCCCCAGCATTTT. Translated: CASNPTGNQPQHF. The chain recombines TRBV28 with TRBJ1-5, with D perhaps TRBD1 (5 bases). CDR1 is MDHEN, CDR2 SYDVKM, per germline. The CDR3 is made up of 13 amino acids. V was trimmed by 7 bases and J by 2 bases, leaving 9 bases between them.

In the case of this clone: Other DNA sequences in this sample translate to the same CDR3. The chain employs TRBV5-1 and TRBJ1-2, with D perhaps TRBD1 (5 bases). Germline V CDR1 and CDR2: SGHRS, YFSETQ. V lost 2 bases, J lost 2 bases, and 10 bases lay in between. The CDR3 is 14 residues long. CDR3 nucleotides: TGCGCCAGCAGCTTTGGCACAGGCAACTATGGCTACACCTTC. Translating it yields CASSFGTGNYGYTF.

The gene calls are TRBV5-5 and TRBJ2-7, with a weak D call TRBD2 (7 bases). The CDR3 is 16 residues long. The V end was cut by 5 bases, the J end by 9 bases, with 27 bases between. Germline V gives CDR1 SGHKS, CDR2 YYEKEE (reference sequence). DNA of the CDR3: TGTGCCAGCAGACGACAGGCGGGGGCCCACAGTTCTGGGCAGTACTTC. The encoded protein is CASRRQAGAHSSGQYF.

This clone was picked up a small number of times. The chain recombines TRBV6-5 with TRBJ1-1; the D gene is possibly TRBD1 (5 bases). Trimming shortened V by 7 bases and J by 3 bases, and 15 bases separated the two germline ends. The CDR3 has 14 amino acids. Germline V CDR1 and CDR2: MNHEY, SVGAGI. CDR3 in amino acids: CASTTDSTYTEAFF. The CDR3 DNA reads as TGTGCCAGCACTACCGACAGTACATACACTGAAGCTTTCTTT.

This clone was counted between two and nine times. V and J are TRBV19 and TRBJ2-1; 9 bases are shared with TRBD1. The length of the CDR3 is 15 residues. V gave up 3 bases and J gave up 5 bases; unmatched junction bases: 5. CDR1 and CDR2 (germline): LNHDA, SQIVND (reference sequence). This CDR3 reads CASSMWGQGNNEQFF. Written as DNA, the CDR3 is TGTGCCAGTAGTATGTGGGGACAGGGTAACAATGAGCAGTTCTTC.

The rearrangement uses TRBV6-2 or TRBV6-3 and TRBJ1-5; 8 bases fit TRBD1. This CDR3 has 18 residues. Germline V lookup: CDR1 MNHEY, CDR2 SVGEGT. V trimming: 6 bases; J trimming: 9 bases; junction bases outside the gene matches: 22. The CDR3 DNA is TGTGCCAGCAGCAGTCAAACCGGACCCGGGACAGGTTTACTGCCCCAGCATTTT. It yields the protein CASSSQTGPGTGLLPQHF.

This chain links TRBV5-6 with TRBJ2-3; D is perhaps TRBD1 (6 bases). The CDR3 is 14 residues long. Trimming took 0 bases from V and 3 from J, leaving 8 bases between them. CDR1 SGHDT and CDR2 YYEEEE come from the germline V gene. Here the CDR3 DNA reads TGTGCCAGCAGCTTGGGCAGGGGAACAGATACGCAGTATTTT. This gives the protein CASSLGRGTDTQYF.

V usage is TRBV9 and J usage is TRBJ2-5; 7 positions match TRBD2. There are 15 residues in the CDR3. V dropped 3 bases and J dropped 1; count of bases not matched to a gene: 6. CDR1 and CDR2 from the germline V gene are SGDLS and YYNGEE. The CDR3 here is CASSGKAGSQETQYF. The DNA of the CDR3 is TGTGCCAGCAGCGGTAAAGCGGGGAGCCAAGAGACCCAGTACTTC.

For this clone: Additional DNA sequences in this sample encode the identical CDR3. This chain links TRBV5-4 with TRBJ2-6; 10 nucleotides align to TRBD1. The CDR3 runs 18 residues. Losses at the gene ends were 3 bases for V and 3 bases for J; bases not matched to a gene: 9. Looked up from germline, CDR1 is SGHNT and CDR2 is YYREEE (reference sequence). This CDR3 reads CASSSTGTGANGANVLTF. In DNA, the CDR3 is TGTGCCAGCAGCTCAACCGGGACAGGGGCGAATGGGGCCAACGTCCTGACTTTC.

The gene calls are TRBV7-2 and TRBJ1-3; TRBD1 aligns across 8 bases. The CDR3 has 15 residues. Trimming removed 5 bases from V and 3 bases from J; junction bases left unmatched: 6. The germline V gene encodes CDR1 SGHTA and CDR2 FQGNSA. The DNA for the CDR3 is TGTGCCAGCAGCACCCAGGGGGCGCTTGGAAACACCATATATTTT. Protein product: CASSTQGALGNTIYF.

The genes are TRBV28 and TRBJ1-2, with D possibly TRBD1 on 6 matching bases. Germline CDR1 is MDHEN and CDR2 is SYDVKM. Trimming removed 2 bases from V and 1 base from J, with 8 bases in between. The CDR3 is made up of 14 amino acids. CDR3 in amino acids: CASSLTGNNYGYTF. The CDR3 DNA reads TGTGCCAGCAGTTTAACAGGGAATAACTATGGCTACACCTTC.

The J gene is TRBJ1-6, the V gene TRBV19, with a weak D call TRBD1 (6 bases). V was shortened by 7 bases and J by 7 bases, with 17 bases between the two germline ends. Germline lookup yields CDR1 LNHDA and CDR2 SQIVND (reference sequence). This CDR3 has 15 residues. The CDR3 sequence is CASNPAGTRNSPLHF. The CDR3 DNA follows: TGTGCCAGTAACCCAGCCGGGACAAGAAATTCACCCCTCCACTTT.